The 14 T cell receptor beta chains listed next were all sequenced from one sample in a study of cytomegalovirus exposure and HLA in healthy donors. The PCR had 60 Vbeta and 13 Jbeta primers. Measured with immunoSEQ multiplex PCR; TCRdb has only the in-frame clones, and not every one. The profile shows about 140,000 clones, about 80% of them singletons. Sequenced material: PBMCs. Every receptor here comes from a man aged 25-40 years in good health.

This chain links TRBV6-5 with TRBJ2-1, with TRBD2 matching 13 bases. V was pared by 2 bases and J by 6 bases, with 1 base of the junction left unmatched. Looked up from germline, CDR1 is MNHEY and CDR2 is SVGAGI. This CDR3 region has 15 residues. CDR3 in amino acids: CASSYGTSGINEQFF. The CDR3 coding sequence is TGTGCCAGCAGTTACGGGACTAGCGGGATCAATGAGCAGTTCTTC.

V gene TRBV27 combines with J gene TRBJ2-7; TRBD1 agrees at 7 bases. J was trimmed by 0 bases and V by 0 bases; bases with no gene match: 5. Germline values: CDR1 MNHEY, CDR2 SMNVEV (reference sequence). The CDR3 has 16 amino acids. The CDR3 DNA is TGTGCCAGCAGTTTATCGTGGGGGACAGTCTCCTACGAGCAGTACTTC. Protein sequence: CASSLSWGTVSYEQYF.

The chain combines TRBV5-1 with TRBJ2-1; 11 nucleotides agree with TRBD2. V lost 4 bases and J lost 1; bases outside the gene matches: 4. CDR3 size: 16 residues. The germline V gene has CDR1 SGHRS and CDR2 YFSETQ. Written as DNA, the CDR3 is TGCGCCAGCAGCCCCCTAGCGGGAGGTTCCTACAATGAGCAGTTCTTC. It specifies CASSPLAGGSYNEQFF. The full variable domain, its missing parts supplied by reference TRBV5-1 and TRBJ2-1, is KAGVTQTPRYLIKTRGQQVTLSCSPISGHRSVSWYQQTPGQGLQFLFEYFSETQRNKGNFPGRFSGRQFSNSRSEMNVSTLELGDSALYLCASSPLAGGSYNEQFFGPGTRLTVL.

This sequence joins TRBV27 and TRBJ1-5; D might be TRBD1 (5 bases). Germline V lookup: CDR1 MNHEY, CDR2 SMNVEV (reference sequence). Trimming took 2 bases from V and 7 from J, leaving 6 bases between them. CDR3 length: 12 amino acids. CDR3 sequence reads: CASSLGGQPQHF. For the CDR3, the DNA is TGTGCCAGCAGTTTAGGGGGGCAGCCCCAGCATTTT.

The chain couples TRBV27 to TRBJ1-2; the D is unclear. The CDR3 is 15 residues long. V lost 3 bases and J 4 bases, leaving 15 bases between the germline ends. The germline V gene has CDR1 MNHEY and CDR2 SMNVEV (reference sequence). CDR3 sequence: CASSFNRLAGYGYTF. CDR3 in DNA: TGTGCCAGCAGTTTCAACCGGTTAGCCGGCTATGGCTACACCTTC.

V and J are TRBV9 and TRBJ2-5, with D possibly being TRBD1 (5 bases). V was trimmed by 4 bases and J by 1 base, leaving 11 bases between them. Germline CDR1 and CDR2: SGDLS and YYNGEE. This CDR3 comprises 14 residues. The CDR3 DNA is TGTGCCAGCAGCCCAGGGTGGGGCCAAGAGACCCAGTACTTC. This encodes CASSPGWGQETQYF.

This clone occurred once. The chain carries TRBV9 and TRBJ2-5, with 12 bases fitting TRBD2. Per the germline V gene, CDR1 is SGDLS and CDR2 is YYNGEE. After removal of 0 bases from V and 4 bases from J, the junction contained 1 base not matched to a gene. This CDR3 spans 15 amino acids. The CDR3 loop reads CASSVGLAGVETQYF. CDR3 DNA: TGTGCCAGCAGCGTAGGACTAGCGGGAGTAGAGACCCAGTACTTC.

The J gene is TRBJ2-3, the V gene TRBV30, with 13 bases lining up with TRBD2. The trim removed 7 bases at V and 4 bases at J, leaving 5 bases unmatched. The CDR3 totals 14 residues. CDR1 GTSNPN and CDR2 SVGIG come from the germline V gene (reference sequence). For the CDR3, the DNA is TGTGCCTCCAGGACTAGCGGGAGTTCAGATACGCAGTATTTT. Translated: CASRTSGSSDTQYF.

The chain couples TRBV20-1 to TRBJ2-7, with D perhaps matching TRBD1 (5 bases). Trimming left V 1 base short and J 6 bases short, with 7 bases between. There are 11 residues in the CDR3. Germline CDR1 DFQATT, CDR2 SNEGSKA (reference sequence). The CDR3: CSARGQSEQYF. CDR3 sequence (DNA): TGCAGTGCTAGAGGACAGAGCGAGCAGTACTTC.

The chain combines TRBV10-3 with TRBJ2-1, with TRBD2 matching over 9 bases. Germline CDR1 ENHRY, CDR2 SYGVKD. Trimming took 9 bases from V and 7 from J; bases not matched to a gene: 13. The CDR3 runs to 15 residues. The CDR3 bases are TGTGCCATTAAGGGCGGGAGGGGGGAGGGAAATGAGCAGTTCTTC. Translation gives CAIKGGRGEGNEQFF.

A word on this clone: Germline and junction disagree at one end, which may indicate a read error. This chain links TRBV4-3 with TRBJ2-1, with 7 bases identical to TRBD1. The length of the CDR3 is 17 residues. CDR1 is LGHNA, CDR2 YSLEER, per germline. The CDR3 sequence: CAGSRDSPSGSYNEQFF. The CDR3 DNA reads as TGCGCCGGCAGTCGGGACAGTCCATCGGGTTCCTACAATGAGCAGTTCTTC.

V usage is TRBV7-3 and J usage is TRBJ2-1; TRBD1 matches 8 bases. The germline CDR1 and CDR2 sequences are SGHTA and FQGTGA. The CDR3 is 12 residues long. Trimming removed 5 bases from V and 9 bases from J; junction bases left unmatched: 3. The CDR3 DNA reads TGTGCCAGCAGCATTACAGGGGGTGAGCAGTTCTTC. Translating it yields CASSITGGEQFF.

The V call is TRBV4-1, the J call TRBJ2-2, with D possibly being TRBD2 (6 bases). Germline V gene data show CDR1 as MGHRA and CDR2 as YSYEKL. The CDR3 has 14 amino acids. Trimming cost V 2 bases and J 6 bases, with 10 bases left between them. CDR3 nucleotides: TGCGCCAGCAGCCAAAGTCTAGCGTCCGGGGAGCTGTTTTTT. It yields the protein CASSQSLASGELFF.

About this clone: Other DNA sequences of this sample code for an identical CDR3. J is TRBJ2-2 and V is TRBV7-3; D ambiguous. V was cut by 4 bases and J by 1 base, with 7 bases left in between. Germline values: CDR1 SGHTA, CDR2 FQGTGA. The CDR3 contains 14 residues. This CDR3 reads CASSYTVNTGELFF. In DNA form, the CDR3 reads TGTGCCAGCAGCTACACAGTGAACACCGGGGAGCTGTTTTTT.